This entry lists 15 T cell receptor beta chains sequenced from one sample in a study of shared clonotypes between healthy human individuals. This table comes from immunoSEQ multiplex PCR, and its TCRdb copy is limited to in-frame clones, with some not included. The repertoire holds 2 million to 2.5 million clones, with 80% to 95% as singletons. Sequences were obtained from naive CD4+ T cells from PBMCs. Sample subset: CD45RA+ positively selected. These receptors were taken from a man aged 18 to 29 in good health. Some clones in this sample may be carry-over from other donors' samples.

This clone was counted between two and nine times. The sample carries other DNA sequences with the same CDR3. The CDR3 region is CASGLEENTEAFF. The CDR3 DNA is TGTGCTAGTGGTTTGGAAGAGAACACTGAAGCTTTCTTT. V and J are TRBV12-5 and TRBJ1-1; no definite D call. The CDR3 sequence is 13 residues long. From germline, CDR1 is LGHNT and CDR2 FRNRAP. The V end lost 1 base, the J end lost 1 base, and 4 bases lay between the germline ends. The full variable domain, in which reference TRBV12-5 and TRBJ1-1 provide the parts outside the CDR3, is DARVTQTPRHKVTEMGQEVTMRCQPILGHNTVFWYRQTMMQGLELLAYFRNRAPLDDSGMPKDRFSAEMPDATLATLKIQPSEPRDSAVYFCASGLEENTEAFFGQGTRLTVV.

The genes are TRBV29-1 and TRBJ2-2; 9 bases are shared with TRBD2. The CDR3 extends over 12 amino acids. Germline V gene lookup returns CDR1 SQVTM and CDR2 ANQGSEA. The CDR3 bases are TGCCGCGGGGGGGGTTTACCCGGGGAGCTGTTTTTT. Amino acid sequence: CRGGGLPGELFF.

Concerning this clone: This sample also contains other DNA sequences that code for the same CDR3. The chain uses TRBV18 and TRBJ1-2; 7 bases match TRBD1. The CDR3 spans 13 residues. Germline CDR1 and CDR2: KGHSH and LQKENI. V dropped 6 bases and J dropped 2; count of bases not matched to a gene: 3. CDR3 loop: CASSRDRNYGYTF. The CDR3 coding sequence is TGTGCCAGCTCGCGGGACAGAAACTATGGCTACACCTTC.

V and J are TRBV6-6 and TRBJ1-2; 8 bases fit TRBD1. After removal of 5 bases from V and 1 base from J, the junction contained 9 bases not matched to a gene. Germline CDR1 MNHNY, CDR2 SVGAGI (reference sequence). The CDR3 runs 16 residues. For the CDR3, the DNA is TGTGCCAGCAGTAATGGGTGGACAGGGAGTAACTATGGCTACACCTTC. Amino acids: CASSNGWTGSNYGYTF.

V is TRBV19 and J is TRBJ2-2; the D is unclear. Trimming shortened V by 7 bases and J by 0 bases, and 18 bases separated the two germline ends. Germline values: CDR1 LNHDA, CDR2 SQIVND (reference sequence). The CDR3 length is 17 residues. The CDR3 nucleotides read TGTGCCAGTACCGACCCCTCCGCGAGATCGAACACCGGGGAGCTGTTTTTT. Amino acids: CASTDPSARSNTGELFF. Full variable domain (outside the CDR3, taken from reference TRBV19 and TRBJ2-2): DGGITQSPKYLFRKEGQNVTLSCEQNLNHDAMYWYRQDPGQGLRLIYYSQIVNDFQKGDIAEGYSVSREKKESFPLTVTSAQKNPTAFYLCASTDPSARSNTGELFFGEGSRLTVL.

This clone was detected once. The J gene is TRBJ1-1, the V gene TRBV29-1; TRBD1 matches at 7 bases. This CDR3 has 13 residues. Germline CDR1 SQVTM, CDR2 ANQGSEA. V dropped 7 bases and J dropped 4; count of bases not matched to a gene: 9. The CDR3 region is CSASDRLGTEAFF. The CDR3 bases are TGCAGCGCTTCGGACAGGCTCGGCACTGAAGCTTTCTTT.

The rearrangement uses TRBV12-2 and TRBJ2-2. TRBV12-2 is a recognized pseudogene. The CDR3 is made up of 11 amino acids. This CDR3 reads CASRLCGELFF. CDR3 bases: TGTGCAAGTCGCTTATGCGGGGAGCTGTTTTTT.

This chain links TRBV5-1 with TRBJ2-7; D is perhaps TRBD1 or TRBD2 (5 bases each). V shed 3 bases and J shed 5 bases, with 15 bases lying between them. Germline CDR1 SGHRS, CDR2 YFSETQ. CDR3 size: 14 residues. The CDR3: CASSSPGREHEQYF. The CDR3 DNA follows: TGCGCCAGCAGCTCGCCGGGACGCGAGCACGAGCAGTACTTC.

Note on this clone: The sample carries other DNA sequences with the same CDR3. The V call is TRBV7-3, the J call TRBJ1-1; D possibly corresponds to TRBD1 (6 bases). V shed 5 bases and J shed 1 base, with 8 bases lying between them. The germline V gene has CDR1 SGHTA and CDR2 FQGTGA. This CDR3 is built from 13 residues. CDR3 DNA sequence: TGTGCCAGCAGCCAGACAGGGAACACTGAAGCTTTCTTT. This translates into CASSQTGNTEAFF.

Comments on this clone: Distinct nucleotide sequences in the sample also encode this CDR3. V usage is TRBV30 and J usage is TRBJ2-6; the D is unclear. The length of the CDR3 is 17 residues. With 7 bases removed from V and 2 bases from J, the gap between germline ends came to 21 bases. CDR1 and CDR2 from the germline V gene are GTSNPN and SVGIG (reference sequence). DNA of the CDR3: TGTGCCTCCCACCCTGGTGGGTTCAGGACTGGGGCCAACGTCCTGACTTTC. Translation gives CASHPGGFRTGANVLTF. Using reference TRBV30 and TRBJ2-6 for the parts outside the CDR3, the full variable domain is SQTIHQWPATLVQPVGSPLSLECTVEGTSNPNLYWYRQAAGRGLQLLFYSVGIGQISSEVPQNLSASRPQDRQFILSSKKLLLSDSGFYLCASHPGGFRTGANVLTFGAGSRLTVL.

To note about this clone: A read error is possible here, since a much larger clone lies one base away. Other DNA sequences from this sample encode an identical CDR3 as well. The chain has TRBV2 and TRBJ1-1; D not certain. Germline CDR1 and CDR2: SNHLY and FYNNEI. This CDR3 has 12 amino acids. The V end was cut by 6 bases, the J end by 0 bases, with 5 bases between. The CDR3 coding sequence is TGTGCCAGCAGGTTAATGAACACTGAAGCTTTCTTT. Its protein product is CASRLMNTEAFF.

This chain joins TRBV30 and TRBJ1-5, with D unclear. The CDR3 is made up of 14 amino acids. V was pared by 0 bases and J by 0 bases, with 6 bases between. Germline assignment: CDR1 GTSNPN and CDR2 SVGIG (reference sequence). CDR3 sequence (DNA): TGTGCCTGGAGTGTACAGCTTAGCAATCAGCCCCAGCATTTT. It encodes CAWSVQLSNQPQHF.

The CDR3 loop is CASSLHIGEQFF. The CDR3 coding sequence is TGTGCCAGCAGCTTACACATAGGGGAGCAGTTCTTC. The chain joins TRBV11-3 to TRBJ2-1; D uncertain. The V and J ends lost 2 bases and 10 bases respectively, with 9 bases between them. Germline CDR1 and CDR2: SGHNT and YENEEA. The CDR3 loop spans 12 amino acids.

The rearrangement uses TRBV7-2 and TRBJ2-1; TRBD2 aligns across 15 bases. Germline CDR1 is SGHTA and CDR2 is FQGNSA. This CDR3 region has 17 residues. The ends lost 4 bases at V and 0 bases at J; junction bases unmatched: 1. DNA of the CDR3: TGTGCCAGCAGCTCGGGACTAGCGGGGGGCTCCTACAATGAGCAGTTCTTC. This gives the protein CASSSGLAGGSYNEQFF.

The chain carries TRBV15 and TRBJ2-3, with 7 bases fitting TRBD2. After removal of 0 bases from V and 6 bases from J, the junction contained 3 bases not matched to a gene. This CDR3 spans 14 amino acids. CDR1 LNHNV and CDR2 YYDKDF come from the germline V gene (reference sequence). CDR3 in DNA: TGTGCCACCAGCAGAGATATGCGGGGGGATACGCAGTATTTT. Its translation is CATSRDMRGDTQYF.